The next 31 T cell receptor beta chains were all read from a single sample in a study of CD8 T cells in ankylosing spondylitis. TCRdb reprocessed the 5' RACE reads with MiXCR, giving one entry per CDR3 protein. The sample lists 250,000 to 350,000 distinct CDR3 sequences; less than 25% were seen once. Input material: blood, either unsorted or a sorted T cell fraction (not recorded which). All receptors derive from a female donor with ankylosing spondylitis or in good health (not recorded which).

This clonotype was counted a single time. The rearrangement links TRBV10-1 to TRBJ2-7, with 9 bases fitting TRBD2. The germline V gene encodes CDR1 WNHNN and CDR2 SYGVQD (reference sequence). V trimming: 7 bases; J trimming: 6 bases; junction bases outside the gene matches: 13. This CDR3 comprises 15 residues. The CDR3 coding sequence is TGCGCCAGCATCCTTACTAGCGGGCCCCGCGGCGAGCAGTACTTC. It specifies CASILTSGPRGEQYF.

This clonotype was counted ten times or more. The V gene is TRBV20-1, the J gene TRBJ2-7; 7 bases are shared with TRBD1. The V gene's germline CDR1 is DFQATT and CDR2 SNEGSKA (reference sequence). V lost 4 bases to trimming and J lost 5 bases; unmatched junction nucleotides: 14. This CDR3 is built from 15 residues. CDR3 sequence: CSAKRQGIRENEQYF. As DNA, the CDR3 is TGCAGTGCTAAAAGACAGGGAATCAGGGAGAACGAGCAGTACTTC.

In regard to this clonotype: The junction differs from germline at one of its ends, possibly a read error. The genes are TRBV7-2 and TRBJ1-2; unclear D gene. CDR3 size: 14 residues. Germline CDR1 reads SGHTA; CDR2 reads FQGNSA. CDR3 bases: TGTGCCAGCAGCCCCCGGGGAGCTAACTATGGCTACACTTTC. It encodes CASSPRGANYGYTF.

This clonotype was counted many times. The chain links TRBV5-1 to TRBJ2-1, with 11 bases identical to TRBD2. CDR3 length: 16 amino acids. The trim removed 0 bases at V and 3 bases at J, leaving 2 bases unmatched. Germline assignment: CDR1 SGHRS and CDR2 YFSETQ. The DNA for the CDR3 is TGCGCCAGCAGCTTGGCGGGGACTAGCGGCTACAATGAGCAGTTCTTC. This encodes CASSLAGTSGYNEQFF.

This clonotype was seen repeatedly, ten times or more. Written as DNA, the CDR3 is TGTGCCAGCAGTTTTGCCTCTAGCGATGAGCAGTTCTTC. Protein: CASSFASSDEQFF. V is TRBV12-3 or TRBV12-4 and J is TRBJ2-1, with D perhaps matching TRBD2 (6 bases). The CDR3 covers 13 residues. The V and J ends lost 3 bases and 8 bases respectively, with 11 bases between them.

This clonotype was seen more than once but under ten times. The V call is TRBV4-3, the J call TRBJ2-2; D is uncertain. The CDR3 totals 18 residues. Germline lookup yields CDR1 LGHNA and CDR2 YSLEER. V lost 0 bases to trimming and J lost 3 bases, with 17 bases between them. The CDR3 nucleotides are TGCGCCAGCAGCCAAGATCCTCTGTCTTCTAGGGACACCGGGGAGCTGTTTTTT. It is translated as CASSQDPLSSRDTGELFF.

This clonotype was found a few times. The rearrangement links TRBV7-2 to TRBJ1-3, with D possibly being TRBD1 (6 bases). CDR1 is SGHTA, CDR2 FQGNSA, per germline. Trimming pared 2 bases from V and 2 bases from J, leaving 13 bases between. This CDR3 comprises 16 residues. The CDR3 here is CASSLTSGETGNTIYF. CDR3 sequence (DNA): TGTGCCAGCAGCTTAACCTCAGGGGAAACTGGAAACACCATATATTTT.

The chain links TRBV3-1 to TRBJ2-1; perhaps TRBD2 as D (6 bases). V was pared by 5 bases and J by 4 bases, with 12 bases between. CDR3 length equals 14 residues. Per the germline V gene, CDR1 is LGHDT and CDR2 is YNNKEL (reference sequence). This CDR3 reads CASSSGVQYNEQFF. CDR3 in DNA: TGTGCCAGCAGCTCGGGGGTCCAATACAATGAGCAGTTCTTC.

This clonotype was counted only a few times. The chain recombines TRBV7-9 with TRBJ1-1; no clear D gene. CDR3 length: 14 residues. Trimming pared 5 bases from V and 7 bases from J, leaving 17 bases between. Per the germline V gene, CDR1 is SEHNR and CDR2 is FQNEAQ (reference sequence). This CDR3 reads CASSVGPRGGEAFF. The CDR3 DNA reads as TGTGCCAGCAGCGTAGGGCCGCGCGGAGGTGAAGCTTTCTTT.

J is TRBJ2-1 and V is TRBV10-3, with 7 bases aligning to TRBD2. This CDR3 comprises 14 residues. Germline values: CDR1 ENHRY, CDR2 SYGVKD. The J segment lost 8 bases and the V segment lost 5 bases, leaving 9 bases of the junction unmatched. DNA of the CDR3: TGTGCCATCAGTACCAGGCAGGGAGGGTATGAGCAGTTCTTC. Translation: CAISTRQGGYEQFF.

This clonotype was seen more than once but under ten times. The J gene is TRBJ2-2, the V gene TRBV29-1, with 11 bases identical to TRBD2. The junction had 9 bases not matched to a gene; V was cut back by 5 bases and J by 1 base. The CDR3 contains 17 residues. Germline values: CDR1 SQVTM, CDR2 ANQGSEA. In DNA, the CDR3 is TGCAGCGTTCCCTACCCGACTAGCGGGGTGAACACCGGGGAGCTGTTTTTT. Encoded protein: CSVPYPTSGVNTGELFF.

This rearrangement joins TRBV9 to TRBJ2-1; a possible D gene is TRBD2 (5 bases). Germline assignment: CDR1 SGDLS and CDR2 YYNGEE. The CDR3 is 16 residues long. V lost 0 bases, J lost 8 bases, and 18 bases lay in between. CDR3 in amino acids: CASSVGVARLLYEQFF. The CDR3 bases are TGTGCCAGCAGCGTAGGCGTAGCGAGATTGCTATATGAGCAGTTCTTC.

The sample holds a few counts of this clonotype. The CDR3 reads CASSGAGYPSTDTQYF. The DNA for the CDR3 is TGTGCCAGTTCCGGGGCGGGCTACCCTAGCACAGATACGCAGTATTTT. This chain connects TRBV19 to TRBJ2-3; either TRBD1 or TRBD2 may fit D (5 bases each). This CDR3 region has 16 residues. The V gene's germline CDR1 is LNHDA and CDR2 SQIVND (reference sequence). Trimming removed 8 bases from V and 0 bases from J, with 18 bases in between. The full variable domain, completed using reference TRBV19 and TRBJ2-3, is DGGITQSPKYLFRKEGQNVTLSCEQNLNHDAMYWYRQDPGQGLRLIYYSQIVNDFQKGDIAEGYSVSREKKESFPLTVTSAQKNPTAFYLCASSGAGYPSTDTQYFGPGTRLTVL.

This clonotype showed up many times. The chain uses TRBV3-1 and TRBJ2-7, with TRBD2 matching 10 bases. V lost 2 bases, J lost 4 bases, and 11 bases stayed unmatched. CDR3 length: 17 residues. In germline, CDR1 is LGHDT, CDR2 YNNKEL (reference sequence). The CDR3 region is CASSQRTSGLWAYEQYF. In DNA form, the CDR3 reads TGTGCCAGCAGCCAAAGGACTAGCGGCCTCTGGGCATACGAGCAGTACTTC.

This clonotype turned up a few times. V gene TRBV5-1 combines with J gene TRBJ1-2; the D is unclear. V gave up 0 bases and J gave up 7 bases, with 10 bases separating them. This CDR3 is 13 amino acids long. Per germline, CDR1 SGHRS and CDR2 YFSETQ. CDR3 sequence: CASSLDGGRGYTF. DNA for the CDR3: TGCGCCAGCAGCTTGGATGGCGGACGTGGCTACACCTTC.

J is TRBJ2-1 and V is TRBV15; 9 positions match TRBD1. Germline values: CDR1 LNHNV, CDR2 YYDKDF (reference sequence). The CDR3 consists of 16 residues. V shed 2 bases and J 2 bases; nucleotides not matched to a gene: 4. The CDR3 DNA reads TGTGCCACCAGCAGACTACAGGGGGCCGCCTACAATGAGCAGTTCTTC. As protein: CATSRLQGAAYNEQFF.

This rearrangement joins TRBV10-2 to TRBJ2-1; the D is unclear. The V gene lost 10 bases and the J gene lost 0 bases, with 16 bases spanning the gap. There are 15 residues in the CDR3. Germline V CDR1 and CDR2: WSHSY, SAAADI. This CDR3 is CATKTGSDSYNEQFF. The DNA of the CDR3 is TGCGCCACCAAGACTGGATCCGACTCCTACAATGAGCAGTTCTTC.

This clonotype came up a few times. The chain couples TRBV6-1 to TRBJ1-5, with 7 bases fitting TRBD1. Trimming at V came to 7 bases and at J to 7 bases, leaving 13 bases not matched to a gene. The CDR3 loop spans 15 amino acids. Germline CDR1 MNHNS, CDR2 SASEGT. Here the CDR3 DNA reads TGTGCCAGCATTGATGGCAGGGGGGCGGGGCAGCCCCAGCATTTT. Its protein product is CASIDGRGAGQPQHF.

A few counts support this clonotype. V and J are TRBV20-1 and TRBJ2-1; TRBD2 matches 13 bases. The CDR3 runs 14 residues. With V trimmed by 4 bases and J by 6 bases, 3 bases remained unmatched. The germline V gene has CDR1 DFQATT and CDR2 SNEGSKA (reference sequence). The CDR3: CSATRTSGSNEQFF. In nucleotides, the CDR3 is TGCAGTGCTACCAGGACTAGCGGGAGCAATGAGCAGTTCTTC.

This clonotype has a handful of counts. The chain couples TRBV7-2 to TRBJ2-5; D might be TRBD1 (5 bases). Germline values: CDR1 SGHTA, CDR2 FQGNSA. V gave up 5 bases and J gave up 5 bases, with 15 bases separating them. CDR3 length equals 14 residues. The CDR3, as DNA: TGTGCCAGCAGCCGTCAGGGATTAAGGGAGACCCAGTACTTC. This gives the protein CASSRQGLRETQYF.

This clonotype turned up a few times. The chain uses TRBV20-1 and TRBJ1-5; D possibly corresponds to TRBD1 (5 bases). With 6 bases removed from V and 3 bases from J, the gap between germline ends came to 18 bases. This CDR3 comprises 15 residues. CDR1 and CDR2 from the germline V gene are DFQATT and SNEGSKA (reference sequence). CDR3 in DNA: TGCAGTGCCACCAGACAGATCGAGCTCAATCAGCCCCAGCATTTT. Its translation: CSATRQIELNQPQHF.

This chain connects TRBV10-3 to TRBJ2-1; 10 positions agree with TRBD2. Germline CDR1 ENHRY, CDR2 SYGVKD. CDR3 size: 16 residues. V dropped 6 bases and J dropped 0; count of bases not matched to a gene: 5. CDR3 coding DNA: TGTGCCATCAGCAATCTAGCGGGGGCCTCCTACAATGAGCAGTTCTTC. This codes for CAISNLAGASYNEQFF.

The J gene is TRBJ2-2, the V gene TRBV10-3; D may be TRBD2 (6 bases). The germline gives CDR1 ENHRY, CDR2 SYGVKD. This CDR3 is 12 amino acids long. With 8 bases removed from V and 6 bases from J, the gap between germline ends came to 10 bases. The CDR3 region has the DNA TGTGCCATCGGCTCGGGGGCCGGGGAGCTGTTTTTT. Residues: CAIGSGAGELFF.

This chain connects TRBV9 to TRBJ2-5; D remains unclear. Germline CDR1 SGDLS, CDR2 YYNGEE. Trimming shortened V by 0 bases and J by 2 bases, and 11 bases separated the two germline ends. This CDR3 has 15 amino acids. The CDR3 nucleotides read TGTGCCAGCAGCGTAGGGCTTACGGTTCAAGAGACCCAGTACTTC. This sequence encodes CASSVGLTVQETQYF.

The chain joins TRBV6-1 to TRBJ2-7; tentatively, D is TRBD1 or TRBD2 (5 bases each). Germline values: CDR1 MNHNS, CDR2 SASEGT. The CDR3 length is 17 residues. Trimming pared 2 bases from V and 5 bases from J, leaving 22 bases between. The chain's CDR3 is CASSERAVLGPTNEQYF. The CDR3 bases are TGTGCCAGCAGTGAAAGAGCCGTTTTGGGACCTACTAACGAGCAGTACTTC.

This rearrangement joins TRBV2 to TRBJ2-1, with a possible D match to TRBD1 (6 bases). CDR3 size: 20 residues. Looked up from germline, CDR1 is SNHLY and CDR2 is FYNNEI. V gave up 2 bases and J gave up 6 bases, with 29 bases separating them. CDR3 coding DNA: TGTGCCAGCAGTGAACGAGGGGCCCAAGTGGGGGCCACCCGGGGCAATGAGCAGTTCTTC. This sequence encodes CASSERGAQVGATRGNEQFF.

The chain employs TRBV28 and TRBJ2-1; D perhaps matches TRBD2 (6 bases). Trimming shortened V by 7 bases and J by 4 bases, and 11 bases separated the two germline ends. The CDR3 contains 13 residues. Germline V gene sequence: CDR1 MDHEN, CDR2 SYDVKM. As DNA, the CDR3 is TGTGCCAGCATTGGTGGGAGGTACAATGAGCAGTTCTTC. This gives the protein CASIGGRYNEQFF.

This sequence joins TRBV7-2 and TRBJ1-3; D is possibly TRBD1 (5 bases). The CDR3 has 14 residues. Trimming left V 7 bases short and J 4 bases short, with 14 bases between. CDR1 is SGHTA and CDR2 is FQGNSA in the germline V gene. This chain's CDR3 is CASNLQGGGNTIYF. DNA for the CDR3: TGTGCCAGCAACCTTCAGGGAGGAGGAAACACCATATATTTT.

The sample holds one count of this clonotype. The CDR3 spells CASSLYRGDSYNEQFF. CDR3 nucleotides: TGTGCCAGCAGCTTATACAGGGGAGACTCCTACAATGAGCAGTTCTTC. This chain connects TRBV7-8 to TRBJ2-1, with 7 bases identical to TRBD1. V lost 2 bases and J lost 0; bases outside the gene matches: 4. The germline CDR1 and CDR2 sequences are SGHVS and FQNEAQ. The CDR3 contains 16 residues.

A few counts support this clonotype. J is TRBJ2-1 and V is TRBV29-1, with 7 bases fitting TRBD1. Germline loops: CDR1 SQVTM, CDR2 ANQGSEA. Trimming at V came to 6 bases and at J to 4 bases, leaving 6 bases not matched to a gene. The CDR3 has 13 amino acids. CDR3 nucleotides: TGCAGCGTGCCTAACAGGGGTTACAATGAGCAGTTCTTC. This codes for CSVPNRGYNEQFF.

This chain connects TRBV6-2 or TRBV6-3 to TRBJ2-7; D ambiguous. Trimming left V 7 bases short and J 4 bases short, with 5 bases between. The CDR3 totals 10 residues. Germline CDR1 and CDR2: MNHEY and SVGEGT. DNA for the CDR3: TGTGCCAGCAACCAATACGAGCAGTACTTC. Encoded protein: CASNQYEQYF.